This T cell receptor beta chain was obtained from a study of T cell clonotyping in hematopoietic cell transplantation (dated by TCRdb to 2020 to 2022). Background on the whole study: The study collected over a hundred blood samples from some 33 consecutive transplant recipients and their related donors. Patient recruitment ran from late 2015 to early 2017, and follow-up continued until September 2020 or death.

The time point label corresponds to: 100 days after allo-HCT. Blood samples were obtained from recipients approximately 28 days before transplant and at days 30, 100 and 180 after transplant. Nuclei Lysis Solution was used to extract genomic DNA from fresh or cryopreserved unfractionated peripheral blood mononuclear cells. What the work shows at the level of the full study, not this receptor alone: After transplant, TCR diversity in recipients dropped, and pathologically expanded clonotypes climbed progressively between day 30 and day 180. The sample size was limited, and CD4 and CD8 repertoire contributions could not be separated because cells were not sorted. Recipient repertoires showed only a small fraction of overlap with donor repertoires, and over 95% appeared de novo at the given depth. Inverse Simpson Index values from donors and from recipients before transplant predicted broader TCR repertoire diversity after transplant.

The CDR3 sequence holds 14 residues, the cysteine and phenylalanine included. Here the CDR3 DNA is all that survives: 42 bases in frame from base 1. Taken from the germline V gene, the CDR1 and CDR2 loops are SNHLY and FYNNEI. Trimming takes 3 bases from V and 4 bases from J, and the germline ends sit 12 bases apart. The immunoSEQ assay, a bias-controlled multiplex PCR using V- and J-specific primers, was used to amplify TCR beta CDR3 regions from genomic DNA. In a second PCR step, the CDR3 amplicons were tagged with a proprietary barcode plus Illumina adapter sequences. An Illumina MiSeq instrument was used for sequencing of the CDR3 libraries. In the paper's pipeline: immunoSEQ Analyzer 3.0 was used for export and quality control, with R Bioconductor and Immunarch used for downstream analyses. Repertoire metrics were calculated using only productive rearrangements within the normalized downsampled data set. In the normalized cohort, clonotypes with more than 5 templates were defined as pathologically expanded. The Inverse Simpson Index served as the measure of repertoire diversity. CMV-specificity analyses were carried out on the non-normalized data set to capture all clonotypes. The table was pulled from immuneACCESS by TCRdb, which kept in-frame rearrangements only. Such tables lose some clones; where checked, under half of the loss comes from unresolved V genes, and the rest has no known cause. V, J and clone size are those of that table, while D and trimming were read from the DNA. This sample holds approximately 8,400 clones; less than 70% were observed only once. The ten largest clonotypes hold approximately 20% of the sample.

Worth noting for this clone: Its binding antigen is unknown. Base qualities are missing; no much larger clone stands one base away.

Sequencing used peripheral blood mononuclear cells, obtained 100 days after allogeneic stem cell transplant. The clonotype was recovered from a male patient aged 55 to 69 who had an allogeneic stem cell transplant from an unrelated donor, so the T cells may come from the graft donor. Some clones in this sample may be carry-over from other donors' samples. The rearranged segments are TRBV2 and TRBJ2-5; no D gene can be assigned with confidence. The DNA is as follows: TGTGCCAGCAGTGAGGCCCGTACCTTAGAGACCCAGTACTTC. Its protein reads: CASSEARTLETQYF.